Listed below are T cell receptor beta chains from one sample, sequenced in a study of tumor and adjacent non-tumor tissue in lung cancer. TCRdb called the multiplex PCR reads again in MiXCR, with one record for every CDR3 protein. The table has approximately 79,000 distinct CDR3 sequences, approximately 57% seen once. Sequencing used lung tumor tissue. Receptors originate from a man in his 70s with non-small cell lung cancer. CDR3s include the opening cysteine and the closing phenylalanine or tryptophan. The D gene is left open where the match is weak. Size values are once, few and many counts, or a class for expanded clones, and some rows have none.

>TRBV29-1|13|NA|NA|TRBJ1-1
TGTAGCGTTATGGACGGCACGAACACTGAAGCTTTCTTT
CSVMDGTNTEAFF
>TRBV10-3|15|NA|NA|TRBJ2-7
TGTGCCATCAGTGACTTGGACAGCGCCTTTCACGAACAGTACTTC
CAISDLDSAFHEQYF
>TRBV6-6|14|many|TRBD1|TRBJ1-4
TGTGCCAGCAGAGACAGGGGCCATAATGAAAAACTGTTTTTT
CASRDRGHNEKLFF
>TRBV30|13|once|NA|TRBJ1-2
TGTGCCTGGAGTGCGTCCCTGAACTATGGCTACACCTTC
CAWSASLNYGYTF
>TRBV11-2|17|NA|TRBD1|TRBJ2-5
TGTGCCAACAGCTTGCGCGGACAGGGAAAGCGGCGAGAGACCCAGTACTTC
CANSLRGQGKRRETQYF
>TRBV6-4|15|NA|TRBD2|TRBJ2-1
TGTGCCAGCAGTGACTCTAGCGGGTGGGCCAATGAGCAGTTCTTC
CASSDSSGWANEQFF
>TRBV11-2|15|medium-sized|NA|TRBJ1-1
TGTGCCAGCAGCTCCCCCCAACGCGGGGACCCTGAAGCTTTCTTT
CASSSPQRGDPEAFF
>TRBV7-9|13|many|NA|TRBJ2-1
TGTGCCAGCAGCCCCGATAACTACAATGAGCAGTTCTTC
CASSPDNYNEQFF
>TRBV5-1|15|few|NA|TRBJ2-1
TGCGCCAGCAGCTTGGCAGGGACTGAGTACAATGAGCAGTTCTTC
CASSLAGTEYNEQFF
>TRBV5-1|15|NA|NA|TRBJ2-5
TGCGCCAGCAGCTCGGAGGGGATAGGAATGGAGACCCAATACTTC
CASSSEGIGMETQYF
>TRBV29-1|13|NA|NA|TRBJ1-1
TGCAGCGGGGAGGTTGGTTTGAACACTGAAGCTTTCTTT
CSGEVGLNTEAFF
>TRBV29-1|13|NA|TRBD1|TRBJ1-6
TGCAGCGTGGGGGGACAGTTCGCATTCACCCCTCCATTT
CSVGGQFAFTPPF
>TRBV6-5|15|NA|NA|TRBJ1-6
TGTGCCAGCAGCCACGTTTTTCGGTGGGATTCACCTCTCCACTTT
CASSHVFRWDSPLHF
>TRBV11-2|17|NA|TRBD2|TRBJ2-2
TGTACCAGCAGCTCGGGACTAGCTGGGACTTACAATAGGGAGCTGTTTTTT
CTSSSGLAGTYNRELFF
>TRBV6-5|13|NA|NA|TRBJ1-1
TGTGCCAGCAGTTTCGGACAGTACACTGAAACTATCTTT
CASSFGQYTETIF
>TRBV6-6|14|NA|TRBD1|TRBJ2-1
TGTACCTGCAGTTACTCCCACAGGGGGGATGAGCAGTTCTTC
CTCSYSHRGDEQFF
>TRBV6-1|16|NA|NA|TRBJ2-2
TGTGCCAGCAGTGATTCACTGGGTTCGGACACCGGGGAGCTGCTTTTC
CASSDSLGSDTGELLF
>TRBV6-5|14|many|NA|TRBJ1-4
TGTGCCAGCAGCCACGAGTATCGGGGGGAAAAACTGTTTTTT
CASSHEYRGEKLFF
>TRBV29-1|14|NA|TRBD2|TRBJ2-7
TGCATCTGGGGGACTAGCGGGAGATCTTACGAGCAGTACTTC
CIWGTSGRSYEQYF
>TRBV30|13|NA|NA|TRBJ2-5
TGTGCCTGGGGTTTCCTAAAGGGGGAGACCCAGTACTTC
CAWGFLKGETQYF
>TRBV29-1|14|many|NA|TRBJ1-3
TGCAGCGTTACGCCTCAGGGGTATGGAAACACCATATATTTT
CSVTPQGYGNTIYF
>TRBV28|14|few|NA|TRBJ2-2
TGTGCCAGCAGCCCACCACAGAACACCGGGGAGCTGTTTTTT
CASSPPQNTGELFF
>TRBV11-1|15|NA|TRBD2|TRBJ2-5
TGTGCCAGCGGTTCTACTAGCGGGGGCGCGGAGACCCAGAACTTC
CASGSTSGGAETQNF
>TRBV28|14|few|TRBD2|TRBJ2-5
TGTGCCAGCAGTATCCAGGGAGGGAGGGAGACCCAGTACTTC
CASSIQGGRETQYF
>TRBV12-3/TRBV12-4|15|NA|NA|TRBJ2-7
TGTGCCAGCAGCCCAGACTCCCCCCGGGAATACGAGCAGTACTTC
CASSPDSPREYEQYF
>TRBV7-9|11|many|NA|TRBJ1-2
TGTGCCAGCACCCGGGACCTGGGCTACACCTTC
CASTRDLGYTF
>TRBV5-6|12|many|NA|TRBJ2-2
TGTGCCAGCAGCTTGTTCACCGGGGAGCTGTTTTTT
CASSLFTGELFF
>TRBV6-5|17|many|NA|TRBJ2-7
TGTGCCAGCAGCCCCGAAACCCACCGCGGGCCTATCTACGAGCAGTACTTC
CASSPETHRGPIYEQYF